This T cell receptor (beta chain) was sequenced in a study of blood T cell repertoires in COVID-19. Study background: Both acute and convalescent COVID-19 samples were obtained from the United States, Italy and Spain. The analysed material was cDNA or gDNA that came from T cells, B-cell-depleted T cells, or PBMCs.

Authors' processing steps: Researchers report that nucleated cell counts were estimated from reference gene primer amplification. Assay used: immunoSEQ multiplex PCR; TCRdb lists only in-frame clones, some missing. V, J and clone size derive from that table, while D and trimming were established from the DNA sequence. The profile shows around 56,000 clones, about 91% of them singletons. J lost 5 bases, V lost 2 bases, and 9 bases had no gene match. This CDR3 is built from 17 residues. Per the germline V gene, CDR1 is MNHEY and CDR2 is SVGEGT. The sequenced sample consisted of peripheral blood. V usage is TRBV6-2 or TRBV6-3 and J usage is TRBJ2-1, with 10 bases identical to TRBD2. This clonotype was sampled from a woman in her fifties or sixties with active or convalescent COVID-19. The CDR3 DNA reads as TGTGCCAGCAGTTACGCTAGCGGGAGAATTAGTAACAATGAGCAGTTCTTC. It specifies CASSYASGRISNNEQFF.